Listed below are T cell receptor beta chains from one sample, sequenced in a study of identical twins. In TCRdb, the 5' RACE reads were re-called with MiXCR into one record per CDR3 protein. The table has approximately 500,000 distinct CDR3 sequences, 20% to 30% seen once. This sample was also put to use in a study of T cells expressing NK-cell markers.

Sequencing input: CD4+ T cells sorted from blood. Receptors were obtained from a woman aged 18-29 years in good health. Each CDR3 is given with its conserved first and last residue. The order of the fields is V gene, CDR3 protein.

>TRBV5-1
CASSYSHLASGEQYF
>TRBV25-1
CASSEPLTGRHEQYF
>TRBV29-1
CSVADRDTGELFF
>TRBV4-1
CASSQEGGSSPLHF
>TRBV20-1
CSGGSLQETQYF
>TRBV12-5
CASGRGQTSTDTQYF
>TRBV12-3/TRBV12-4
CASRRLLGTSGGDTQYF
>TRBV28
CASSFASRNTEAFF
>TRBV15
CATSRVLVNGELFF
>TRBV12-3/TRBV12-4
CASSVRTGQNTEAFF
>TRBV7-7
CASSLAGLEETQYF
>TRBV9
CASSVAVAGAGNEQFF
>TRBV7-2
CASSSRTVKGNTIYF
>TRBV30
CARGTSHEQYF
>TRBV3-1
CASSQPGQLETQYF
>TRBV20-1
CSAIQNTEAFF
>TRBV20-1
CSARRPGETQTQYF
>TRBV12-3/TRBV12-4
CASSLDRGAYGYTF
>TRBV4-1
CASSQWAERTQYF
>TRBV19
CATNRDRWFF
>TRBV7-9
CASSLEAFLGYTF
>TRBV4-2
CASSQVGGADTQYF
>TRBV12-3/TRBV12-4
CASSLRQYNEQFF
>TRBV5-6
CASSLDLDGSLNTEAFF
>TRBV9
CASSVGSGPGLESREQYF
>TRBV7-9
CASSLGTAMGTQYF
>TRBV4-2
CASSQGLSGGVDEQFF
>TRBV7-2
CASSFTSPRNTDTQYF
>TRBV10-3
CAISAEPADTQYF